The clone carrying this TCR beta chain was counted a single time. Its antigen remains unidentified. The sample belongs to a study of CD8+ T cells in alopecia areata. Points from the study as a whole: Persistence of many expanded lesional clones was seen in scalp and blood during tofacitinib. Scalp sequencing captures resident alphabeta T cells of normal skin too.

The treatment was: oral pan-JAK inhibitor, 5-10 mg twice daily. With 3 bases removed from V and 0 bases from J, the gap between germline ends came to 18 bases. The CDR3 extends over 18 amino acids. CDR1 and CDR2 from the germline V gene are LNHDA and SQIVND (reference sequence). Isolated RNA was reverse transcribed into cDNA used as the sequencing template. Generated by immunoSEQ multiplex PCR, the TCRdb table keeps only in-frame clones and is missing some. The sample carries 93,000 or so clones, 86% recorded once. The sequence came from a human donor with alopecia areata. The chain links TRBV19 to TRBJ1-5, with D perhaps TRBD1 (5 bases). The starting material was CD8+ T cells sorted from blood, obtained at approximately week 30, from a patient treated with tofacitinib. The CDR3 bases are TGTGCCAGTAGTATGAGTGTTTTGGGACGGAATAGCAATCAGCCCCAGCATTTT. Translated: CASSMSVLGRNSNQPQHF.